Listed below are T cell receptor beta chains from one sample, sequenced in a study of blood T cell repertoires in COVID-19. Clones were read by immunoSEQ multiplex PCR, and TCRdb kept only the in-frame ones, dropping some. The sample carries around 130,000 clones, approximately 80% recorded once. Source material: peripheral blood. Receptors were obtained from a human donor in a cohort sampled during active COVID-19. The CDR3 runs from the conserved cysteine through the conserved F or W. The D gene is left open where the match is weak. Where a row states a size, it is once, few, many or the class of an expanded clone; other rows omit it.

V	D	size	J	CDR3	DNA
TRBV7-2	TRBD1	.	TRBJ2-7	CASSFGTGGGYEQYF	TGTGCCAGCAGCTTTGGGACAGGGGGCGGTTACGAGCAGTACTTC
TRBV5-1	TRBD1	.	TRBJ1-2	CASSLARGQDLRYGYTF	TGCGCCAGCAGCTTGGCGAGGGGACAGGACTTGAGGTATGGCTACACCTTC
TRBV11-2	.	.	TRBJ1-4	CASSLGGTNEKLFF	TGTGCCAGCAGCTTGGGAGGTACTAATGAAAAACTGTTTTTT
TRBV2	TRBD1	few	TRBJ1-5	CASSEQGQGGQPQHF	TGTGCCAGCAGTGAGCAAGGACAGGGGGGTCAGCCCCAGCATTTT
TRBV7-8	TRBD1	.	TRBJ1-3	CASSPGQGFGNTIYF	TGTGCCAGCAGCCCGGGACAGGGCTTTGGAAACACCATATATTTT
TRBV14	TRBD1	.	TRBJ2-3	CASSQDRGPDTQYF	TGTGCCAGCAGCCAGGACAGGGGGCCAGATACGCAGTATTTT
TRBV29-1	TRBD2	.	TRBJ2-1	CSVDAAGGAGEQFF	TGCAGCGTAGACGCCGCCGGGGGGGCGGGTGAGCAGTTCTTC
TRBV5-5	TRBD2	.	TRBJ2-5	CASSLSRTSGAETQYF	TGTGCCAGCAGCTTGAGCCGGACTAGCGGGGCGGAGACCCAGTACTTC
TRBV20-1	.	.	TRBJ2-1	CSALDAASPFF	TGCAGTGCCCTTGACGCGGCTAGTCCATTCTTC
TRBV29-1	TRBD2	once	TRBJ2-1	CSAKPSGGYNEQFF	TGCAGCGCTAAGCCTAGCGGGGGTTACAATGAGCAGTTCTTC
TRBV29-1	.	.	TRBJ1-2	CSVEERGGGYTF	TGCAGCGTTGAAGAACGCGGCGGCGGCTACACCTTC
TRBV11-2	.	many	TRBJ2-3	CASSLSAADTQYF	TGTGCCAGCAGCTTGAGTGCCGCAGATACGCAGTATTTT
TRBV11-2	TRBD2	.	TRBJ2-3	CASSLGTRTDTQYF	TGTGCCAGCAGCTTAGGGACTAGGACAGATACGCAGTATTTT
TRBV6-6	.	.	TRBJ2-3	CASSSQGSTDTQYF	TGTGCCAGCAGTTCACAGGGTAGCACAGATACGCAGTATTTT
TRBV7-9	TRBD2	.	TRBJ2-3	CASSLSSGRDTQYF	TGTGCCAGCAGCTTATCTAGCGGGCGAGATACGCAGTATTTT
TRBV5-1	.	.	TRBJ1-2	CASSLAVSNYGYTF	TGCGCCAGCAGCTTGGCAGTTTCTAACTATGGCTACACCTTC
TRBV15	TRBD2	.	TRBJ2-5	CATSSSGSQETQYF	TGTGCCACCAGCAGTAGCGGGAGCCAAGAGACCCAGTACTTC
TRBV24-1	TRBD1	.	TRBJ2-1	CATSDRSTGQGKNEQFF	TGTGCCACCAGTGATCGCAGTACCGGACAGGGAAAAAATGAGCAGTTCTTC
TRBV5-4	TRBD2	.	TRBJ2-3	CASSRPLSGGTDTQYF	TGTGCCAGCAGCAGGCCTCTTAGCGGGGGCACAGATACGCAGTATTTT
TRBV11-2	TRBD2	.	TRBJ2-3	CASRASGDTQYF	TGTGCCAGCAGGGCTAGCGGAGATACGCAGTATTTT
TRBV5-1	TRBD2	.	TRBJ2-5	CASSFTAGGPQETQYF	TGCGCCAGCAGCTTCACGGCGGGGGGGCCGCAAGAGACCCAGTACTTC
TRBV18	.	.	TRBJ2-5	CASSPRQVQETQYF	TGTGCCAGCTCGCCAAGACAGGTTCAAGAGACCCAGTACTTC
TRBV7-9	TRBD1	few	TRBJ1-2	CASSSAGTGSYGYTF	TGTGCCAGCAGCTCAGCCGGGACAGGGAGCTATGGCTACACCTTC
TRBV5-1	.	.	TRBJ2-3	CASSLAGKLADTQYF	TGCGCCAGCAGCTTGGCCGGGAAGTTAGCGGATACGCAGTATTTT
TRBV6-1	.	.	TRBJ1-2	CASSERIEQVYGYTF	TGTGCCAGCAGTGAAAGGATCGAACAGGTCTATGGCTACACCTTC
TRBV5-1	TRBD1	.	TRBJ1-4	CASSPRDSPNEKLFF	TGCGCCAGCAGCCCGAGGGACAGCCCCAATGAAAAACTGTTTTTT
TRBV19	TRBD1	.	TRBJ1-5	CASSFTGGTGNQPQHF	TGTGCCAGTAGTTTTACAGGGGGAACGGGCAATCAGCCCCAGCATTTT
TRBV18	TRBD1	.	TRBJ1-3	CASSPPGQGLNTIYF	TGTGCCAGCTCACCACCGGGACAGGGGCTAAACACCATATATTTT
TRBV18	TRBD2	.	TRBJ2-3	CASSPPLAGGQADTQYF	TGTGCCAGCTCACCCCCTTTAGCGGGGGGGCAGGCAGATACGCAGTATTTT